A single sample gave rise to the 14 T cell receptor beta chains below, sequenced in a study of T cell clonality in common variable immunodeficiency. Repertoires were generated with immunoSEQ multiplex PCR, while TCRdb's copy carries only in-frame clones and drops some. This repertoire holds tens of thousands of clones, and none appear only once. Material for sequencing was peripheral blood mononuclear cells. The receptors were gathered from a person between 18 and 70 years old in good health.

This clone showed up many times. The CDR3 goes on 3 residues after the read ends, and that part is filled in from the germline J gene. V gene TRBV7-2 combines with J gene TRBJ1-2; 8 bases fit TRBD1. Trimming at V came to 4 bases and at J to 0 bases, leaving 4 bases not matched to a gene. Germline values: CDR1 SGHTA, CDR2 FQGNSA. The CDR3 has 15 residues. The CDR3 DNA, read in part, is TGTGCCAGCAGCTACGGACAGGGAGCTAACTATGGC. Residues: CASSYGQGANYG. In full, the CDR3 is CASSYGQGANYGYTF.

This clone was counted a few times. The CDR3 extends 3 residues past the end of the read, so its final part is completed from the germline J gene. The V call is TRBV19, the J call TRBJ1-5, with 10 bases fitting TRBD1. The CDR3 runs 17 residues. Looked up from germline, CDR1 is LNHDA and CDR2 is SQIVND (reference sequence). Trimming took 5 bases from V and 2 from J; bases not matched to a gene: 9. CDR3 DNA, as far as it was read: TGTGCCAGTAGTCCTCCGGGACAGGGGTCCGGCAATCAGCCC. This encodes CASSPPGQGSGNQP. In full, the CDR3 reads CASSPPGQGSGNQPQHF.

In its sample, this clone was seen many times. The sequence runs out 3 residues before the end of the CDR3; the remainder is reconstructed from the germline J gene. The genes are TRBV30 and TRBJ2-3; D gene uncertain. V shed 2 bases and J shed 2 bases, with 5 bases lying between them. Germline V CDR1 and CDR2: GTSNPN, SVGIG (reference sequence). The CDR3 is 12 amino acids. The CDR3 loop reads CAWSHPTDTQYF. The sequenced CDR3 bases are TGTGCCTGGAGTCATCCCACAGATACG. Full variable domain (outside the CDR3, taken from reference TRBV30 and TRBJ2-3): SQTIHQWPATLVQPVGSPLSLECTVEGTSNPNLYWYRQAAGRGLQLLFYSVGIGQISSEVPQNLSASRPQDRQFILSSKKLLLSDSGFYLCAWSHPTDTQYFGPGTRLTVL.

This clone was counted many times. The CDR3 end lies 3 residues beyond the end of the read and is filled in from the germline J gene. The chain combines TRBV7-2 with TRBJ2-1, with a possible D match to TRBD2 (6 bases). The CDR3 loop spans 13 amino acids. The germline V gene has CDR1 SGHTA and CDR2 FQGNSA. Trimming removed 4 bases at V and 7 bases at J, with 11 bases between. The sequenced part of the CDR3 DNA is TGTGCCAGCAGCTCCGCCGGGGGAAATGAG. Its protein is CASSSAGGNE. The whole CDR3 is CASSSAGGNEQFF.

This clone showed up just a few times. Read sequence stops 3 residues before the CDR3 end, and the germline J gene provides the missing end. The chain is built from TRBV5-1 and TRBJ2-5; possibly TRBD2 for D (6 bases). V was pared by 0 bases and J by 5 bases, with 11 bases between. CDR3 length: 14 amino acids. Germline CDR1 reads SGHRS; CDR2 reads YFSETQ. The CDR3 region is CASSLGGGEETQYF. The CDR3 bases that were read are TGCGCCAGCAGCTTGGGTGGAGGGGAGGAGACC. Full variable domain (missing parts from reference TRBV5-1 and TRBJ2-5): KAGVTQTPRYLIKTRGQQVTLSCSPISGHRSVSWYQQTPGQGLQFLFEYFSETQRNKGNFPGRFSGRQFSNSRSEMNVSTLELGDSALYLCASSLGGGEETQYFGPGTRLLVL.

This clone was counted at least ten times. The observed sequence ends 3 residues before the CDR3 terminus, with the missing tail filled in from the germline J gene. V usage is TRBV20-1 and J usage is TRBJ2-3; 9 nucleotides match TRBD2. Germline values: CDR1 DFQATT, CDR2 SNEGSKA (reference sequence). J gave up 2 bases and V 3 bases, and 6 bases lay outside the gene matches. The CDR3 is 15 amino acids. The sequenced part of the CDR3 DNA is TGCAGTGCTAGCCCGACTAGCGGACTCACAGATACG. The encoded protein is CSASPTSGLTDT. The entire CDR3 protein is CSASPTSGLTDTQYF.

This clone was observed a handful of times. The CDR3 extends 3 residues past the end of the read, so its final part is completed from the germline J gene. The V and J genes are TRBV5-1 and TRBJ2-2; tentatively, D is TRBD1 (5 bases). The CDR3 runs to 14 residues. Germline assignment: CDR1 SGHRS and CDR2 YFSETQ. CDR3 bases read: TGCGCCAGCAGGGAGAGCCCAGGGTATGAAAAG. This encodes CASRESPGYEK. The whole CDR3 reads CASRESPGYEKLFF.

This clone has a count of ten or more. The read halts 3 residues ahead of the CDR3 end, with the missing end drawn from the germline J gene. The gene calls are TRBV7-9 and TRBJ1-1; 7 bases align to TRBD1. This CDR3 has 12 residues. The germline V gene has CDR1 SEHNR and CDR2 FQNEAQ (reference sequence). J lost 6 bases, V lost 5 bases, and 3 bases had no gene match. The CDR3 bases that were read are TGTGCCAGCAGCCTCGGGACAGCTGAA. Amino acid sequence: CASSLGTAE. The CDR3 in full is CASSLGTAEAFF.

Regarding this clone: The read ends 3 residues early relative to the CDR3; the germline J gene fills the gap. The chain uses TRBV5-8 and TRBJ2-7, with a tentative D call TRBD2 (6 bases). CDR3 length: 13 residues. Trimming cost V 7 bases and J 2 bases, with 13 bases left between them. Germline CDR1 and CDR2: SGHTS and YDEGEE. The DNA read from the CDR3 is TGTGCCAGCGGCCGGGGGACGACCTACGAG. Protein sequence: CASGRGTTYE. The full CDR3 is CASGRGTTYEQYF.

This clone was found many times. The CDR3 end lies 3 residues beyond the end of the read and is filled in from the germline J gene. The chain couples TRBV7-9 to TRBJ1-2; D is undetermined. Germline assignment: CDR1 SEHNR and CDR2 FQNEAQ (reference sequence). The CDR3 consists of 12 residues. CDR3: CASSLEGYGYTF. CDR3 DNA (partial): TGTGCCAGCAGCTTAGAAGGGTACGGC.

This clone has at least ten counts. The read halts 3 residues ahead of the CDR3 end, with the missing end drawn from the germline J gene. The chain has TRBV2 and TRBJ2-7, with 7 bases matching TRBD1. Germline-derived CDR1 and CDR2 are SNHLY and FYNNEI. The CDR3 extends over 12 amino acids. After removal of 7 bases from V and 0 bases from J, the junction contained 0 bases not matched to a gene. CDR3 loop: CASKGASYEQYF. The part of the CDR3 DNA that was read is TGTGCCAGCAAGGGGGCCTCCTACGAG.

This clone occurred many times. CDR3: CSARGQPMNTEAFF. The part of the CDR3 DNA that was read is TGCAGTGCTAGGGGGCAGCCCATGAACACTGAA. The V and J genes are TRBV20-1 and TRBJ1-1; possible D gene TRBD1, 5 bases. The observed sequence ends 3 residues before the CDR3 terminus, with the missing tail filled in from the germline J gene. This CDR3 contains 14 residues. Trimming left V 3 bases short and J 0 bases short, with 11 bases between. CDR1 and CDR2 from the germline V gene are DFQATT and SNEGSKA (reference sequence).

Ten or more counts support this clone. The read falls 3 residues short of the CDR3 end, and the missing part is taken from the germline J gene. The chain joins TRBV20-1 to TRBJ2-1; TRBD2 matches 8 bases. The CDR3 length is 15 residues. CDR1 is DFQATT, CDR2 SNEGSKA, per germline (reference sequence). Losses at the gene ends were 2 bases for V and 5 bases for J; bases not matched to a gene: 8. The CDR3 loop reads CSARPFSGGHNEQFF. The DNA read from the CDR3 is TGCAGTGCTAGACCCTTCTCGGGGGGGCACAATGAG.

Concerning this clone itself: The sequenced fragment ends 3 residues before the CDR3 boundary, so the rest is inferred from the germline J gene. The V call is TRBV5-4, the J call TRBJ2-7, with D maybe TRBD1 (6 bases). CDR1 SGHNT and CDR2 YYREEE come from the germline V gene (reference sequence). V was cut by 0 bases and J by 3 bases, with 10 bases left in between. The CDR3 has 14 amino acids. The CDR3 DNA, read in part, is TGTGCCAGCAGCTTGGGGGACAAACTCTACGAG. As protein: CASSLGDKLYE. The whole CDR3 sequence reads CASSLGDKLYEQYF.